Listed below are T cell receptor beta chains from one sample, sequenced in a study of blood T cell repertoires in COVID-19. Only in-frame clones appear in the TCRdb table, and some are missing; sequencing was by immunoSEQ multiplex PCR. The sample yields approximately 160,000 clones, about 87% seen once. Sequenced: peripheral blood. The receptors were sampled from a man in his 60s with COVID-19, enrolled during active disease. The CDR3 runs from the conserved cysteine through the conserved F or W. D genes are given only for firm matches. A row's size may be missing; if present it is once, few, many or a size class.

D gene	clone size	V gene	J gene	CDR3 protein	CDR3 DNA
NA	NA	TRBV5-1	TRBJ1-3	CASSLASGSGNTIYF	TGCGCCAGCAGCTTGGCGAGCGGCTCTGGAAACACCATATATTTT
NA	NA	TRBV2	TRBJ1-1	CASRWGGTTEAFF	TGTGCCAGCAGATGGGGGGGGACTACTGAAGCTTTCTTT
NA	NA	TRBV7-8	TRBJ1-1	CASSLAPDLEMNTEAFF	TGTGCCAGCAGCTTAGCCCCAGATCTAGAGATGAACACTGAAGCTTTCTTT
NA	NA	TRBV12-5	TRBJ2-4	CASGVAKNIQYF	TGTGCTAGCGGGGTAGCCAAAAACATTCAGTACTTC
NA	NA	TRBV27	TRBJ1-6	CASSLMTDSPLHF	TGTGCCAGCAGTTTAATGACAGATTCACCCCTCCACTTT
TRBD1	NA	TRBV2	TRBJ1-2	CASRAGQGAAYGYTF	TGTGCCAGCAGAGCCGGACAGGGGGCCGCCTATGGCTACACCTTC
TRBD2	NA	TRBV7-2	TRBJ2-2	CASSLSVTSGRRSGELFF	TGTGCCAGCAGCTTATCGGTGACTAGCGGGAGACGTTCCGGGGAGCTGTTTTTT
NA	NA	TRBV6-5	TRBJ2-7	CASSWGRGSVQYF	TGTGCCAGCAGTTGGGGCAGGGGATCTGTGCAGTACTTC
NA	NA	TRBV5-1	TRBJ2-1	CASSLLAIKTYNEQFF	TGCGCCAGCAGCTTGCTAGCCATAAAAACTTACAATGAGCAGTTCTTC
TRBD2	NA	TRBV10-3	TRBJ2-5	CAISEGRTSGRGHETQYF	TGTGCCATCAGTGAGGGCAGGACTAGCGGGAGAGGCCATGAGACCCAGTACTTC
NA	once	TRBV29-1	TRBJ2-1	CSVVQEAGIGEQFF	TGCAGCGTCGTACAAGAAGCCGGTATCGGGGAGCAGTTCTTC
TRBD2	once	TRBV7-2	TRBJ2-2	CASSAGLASGELFF	TGTGCCAGCAGCGCCGGACTAGCGTCCGGGGAGCTGTTTTTT
TRBD1	NA	TRBV19	TRBJ2-7	CASSTGTGLSEQYF	TGTGCCAGTAGTACCGGGACAGGGCTGTCCGAGCAGTACTTC
TRBD1	NA	TRBV19	TRBJ1-1	CASSANRGLNTEAFF	TGTGCCAGTAGTGCGAACAGGGGGCTGAACACTGAAGCTTTCTTT
TRBD1	NA	TRBV27	TRBJ1-2	CASSSGQVYGYTF	TGTGCCAGCAGTTCGGGACAGGTCTATGGCTACACCTTC
TRBD1	NA	TRBV14	TRBJ2-5	CASSPYSVAQGAQETQYF	TGTGCCAGCAGCCCATATTCCGTTGCGCAGGGGGCCCAAGAGACCCAGTACTTC
TRBD1	NA	TRBV19	TRBJ1-6	CASSNTGGSLSPLHF	TGTGCCAGTAGTAACACAGGGGGCTCCCTTTCACCCCTCCACTTT
TRBD2	NA	TRBV29-1	TRBJ2-2	CSVRGGSDTGELFF	TGCAGCGTTCGGGGGGGCTCGGACACCGGGGAGCTGTTTTTT
TRBD2	NA	TRBV10-3	TRBJ2-3	CAISGSGGNRGTDTQYF	TGTGCCATCAGTGGGTCGGGGGGGAATCGTGGCACAGATACGCAGTATTTT
NA	few	TRBV7-3	TRBJ1-3	CASSPASAGNTIYF	TGTGCCAGCAGCCCAGCCAGCGCTGGAAACACCATATATTTT
NA	NA	TRBV21-1	TRBJ1-1	CASSKVMNTEAFF	TGTGCCAGCAGCAAAGTTATGAACACTGAAGCTTTCTTT
NA	NA	TRBV6-5	TRBJ1-2	CASSDDRGGDYGYTF	TGTGCCAGCAGCGACGATCGGGGAGGGGACTATGGCTACACCTTC
TRBD1	once	TRBV24-1	TRBJ1-5	CATSDSRQGGNQPQHF	TGTGCCACCAGTGATTCCAGACAGGGGGGCAATCAGCCCCAGCATTTT
TRBD1	NA	TRBV6-6	TRBJ1-4	CASTHNRGPNEKLFF	TGTGCCAGCACCCACAACAGGGGGCCTAATGAAAAACTGTTTTTT
TRBD1	NA	TRBV29-1	TRBJ2-1	CSGSGTGGFYNEQFF	TGCAGCGGGTCCGGGACAGGGGGCTTCTACAATGAGCAGTTCTTC
NA	NA	TRBV6-5	TRBJ2-2	CASSQAGGTGELFF	TGTGCCAGCAGCCAAGCTGGTGGCACCGGGGAGCTGTTTTTT